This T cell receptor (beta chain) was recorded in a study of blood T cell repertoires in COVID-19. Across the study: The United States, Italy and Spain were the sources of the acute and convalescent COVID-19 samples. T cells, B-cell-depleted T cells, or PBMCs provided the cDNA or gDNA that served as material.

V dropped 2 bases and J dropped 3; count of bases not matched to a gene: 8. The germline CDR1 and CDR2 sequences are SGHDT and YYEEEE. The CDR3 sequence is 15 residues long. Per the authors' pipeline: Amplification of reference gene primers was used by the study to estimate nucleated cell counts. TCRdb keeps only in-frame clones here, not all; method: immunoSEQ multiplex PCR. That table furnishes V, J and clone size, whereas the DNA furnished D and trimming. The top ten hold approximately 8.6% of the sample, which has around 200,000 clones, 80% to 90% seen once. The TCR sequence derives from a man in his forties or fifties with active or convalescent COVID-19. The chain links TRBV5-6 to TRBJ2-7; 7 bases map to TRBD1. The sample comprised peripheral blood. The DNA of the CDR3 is TGTGCCAGCAGCTTAGCTACAGGGGTTGGCTACGAGCAGTACTTC. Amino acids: CASSLATGVGYEQYF.